This T cell receptor beta chain appears in the sequencing data of a study of cytotoxic CD8 clonotypes in ibrutinib-treated CLL. Study results and limitations: Baseline clonality was higher than in age-matched healthy donors and moved in step with circulating CD8+ T-cell counts. Before falling back toward baseline at progression, clonality had risen at the time of ibrutinib response. Public clonotypes, an uncommon group, contracted or remained stable on treatment.

This table comes from immunoSEQ multiplex PCR, and its TCRdb copy is limited to in-frame clones, with some not included. This sample has approximately 15,000 clones; less than 80% occur once, and the top ten carry 12%. As for this clone: The antigen is not known.

The authors obtained roughly 2 micrograms of genomic DNA from cryopreserved PBMCs for TCR beta libraries. Trimming shortened V by 5 bases and J by 4 bases, and 5 bases separated the two germline ends. Germline V CDR1 and CDR2: SNHLY, FYNNEI. The CDR3 loop spans 11 amino acids. The rearrangement links TRBV2 to TRBJ2-5; D uncertain. The clonotype comes from a human donor with chronic lymphocytic leukemia. The sequencing used PBMCs, collected before ibrutinib treatment. The CDR3 DNA sequence: TGTGCCAGCAGTTTGGGAGAGACCCAGTACTTC. It is translated as CASSLGETQYF. Filled out from reference TRBV2 and TRBJ2-5, the complete variable domain reads EPEVTQTPSHQVTQMGQEVILRCVPISNHLYFYWYRQILGQKVEFLVSFYNNEISEKSEIFDDQFSVERPDGSNFTLKIRSTKLEDSAMYFCASSLGETQYFGPGTRLLVL.